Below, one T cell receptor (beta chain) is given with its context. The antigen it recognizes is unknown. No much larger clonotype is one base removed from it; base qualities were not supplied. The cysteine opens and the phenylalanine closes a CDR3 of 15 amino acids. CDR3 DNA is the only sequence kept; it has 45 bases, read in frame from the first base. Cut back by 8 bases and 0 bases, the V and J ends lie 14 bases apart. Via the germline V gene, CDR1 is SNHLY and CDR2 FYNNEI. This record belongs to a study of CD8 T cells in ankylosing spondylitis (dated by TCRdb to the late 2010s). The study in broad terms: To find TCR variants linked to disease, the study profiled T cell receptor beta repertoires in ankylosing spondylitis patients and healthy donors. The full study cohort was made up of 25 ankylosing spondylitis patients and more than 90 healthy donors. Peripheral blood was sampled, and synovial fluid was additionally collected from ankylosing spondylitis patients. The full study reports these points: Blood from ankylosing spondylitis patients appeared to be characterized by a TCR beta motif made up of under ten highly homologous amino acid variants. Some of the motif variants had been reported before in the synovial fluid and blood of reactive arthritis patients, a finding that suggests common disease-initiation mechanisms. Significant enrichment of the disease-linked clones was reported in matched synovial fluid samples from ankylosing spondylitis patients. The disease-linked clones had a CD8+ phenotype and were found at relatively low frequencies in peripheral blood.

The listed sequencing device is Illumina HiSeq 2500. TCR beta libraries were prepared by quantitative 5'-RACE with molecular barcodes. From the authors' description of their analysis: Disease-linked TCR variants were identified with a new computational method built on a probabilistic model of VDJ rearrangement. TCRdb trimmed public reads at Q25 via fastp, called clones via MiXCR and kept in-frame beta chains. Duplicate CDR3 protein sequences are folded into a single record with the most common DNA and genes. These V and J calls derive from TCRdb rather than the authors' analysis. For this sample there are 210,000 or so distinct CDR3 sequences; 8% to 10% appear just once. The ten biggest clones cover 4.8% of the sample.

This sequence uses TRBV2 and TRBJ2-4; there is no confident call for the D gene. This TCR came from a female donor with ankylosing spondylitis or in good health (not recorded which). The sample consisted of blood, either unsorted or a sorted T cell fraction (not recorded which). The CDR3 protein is CASVDRALAKNIQYF. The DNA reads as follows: TGTGCCAGCGTAGATCGGGCCCTAGCCAAAAACATTCAGTACTTC.